Listed here are 31 T cell receptor beta chains from one sample, sequenced in a study of OX40 agonist ivuxolimab in advanced cancers. TCRdb's copy holds only in-frame clones and misses some; the assay was immunoSEQ multiplex PCR. Among 60,000 to 75,000 clones, around 87% were seen once, and the ten largest hold about 5.1%. Sequences were derived from CD4+ or CD8+ T cells sorted from blood, sampled in a trial of the OX40 agonist ivuxolimab. The source is an adult with an advanced solid tumor such as melanoma, head and neck, liver or kidney cancer.

Comments on this clone: The sample contains more than one DNA sequence encoding this CDR3. V and J are TRBV28 and TRBJ2-3, with 7 bases aligning to TRBD2. V lost 6 bases to trimming and J lost 2 bases; unmatched junction nucleotides: 8. The CDR3 has 15 residues. The germline V gene has CDR1 MDHEN and CDR2 SYDVKM. The CDR3 loop reads CASSPPSGLTDTQYF. The DNA for the CDR3 is TGTGCCAGCAGCCCCCCTAGCGGCCTCACAGATACGCAGTATTTT.

The rearrangement uses TRBV5-1 and TRBJ2-2; D not resolved. In germline, CDR1 is SGHRS, CDR2 YFSETQ. The CDR3 runs 13 residues. V was clipped by 0 bases and J by 5 bases, with 5 bases between them. The CDR3 protein is CASSLAGTGELFF. CDR3 sequence (DNA): TGCGCCAGCAGCTTGGCCGGGACCGGGGAGCTGTTTTTT.

This sequence joins TRBV12-5 and TRBJ2-2; 7 nucleotides align to TRBD1. With 5 bases clipped from V and 4 bases from J, the junction kept 16 bases outside the gene matches. Germline V gene data show CDR1 as LGHNT and CDR2 as FRNRAP. This CDR3 is 18 amino acids long. In DNA form, the CDR3 reads TGTGCTAGTGGTCTTCGGCACCCGGGACAGCACTTCACCGGGGAGCTGTTTTTT. Its protein product is CASGLRHPGQHFTGELFF. The full variable domain, rest sourced from reference TRBV12-5 and TRBJ2-2, is DARVTQTPRHKVTEMGQEVTMRCQPILGHNTVFWYRQTMMQGLELLAYFRNRAPLDDSGMPKDRFSAEMPDATLATLKIQPSEPRDSAVYFCASGLRHPGQHFTGELFFGEGSRLTVL.

The rearrangement uses TRBV7-9 and TRBJ1-4, with a tentative D call TRBD1 (6 bases). In germline, CDR1 is SEHNR, CDR2 FQNEAQ (reference sequence). This CDR3 has 14 amino acids. V lost 5 bases and J 5 bases, leaving 12 bases between the germline ends. CDR3 in amino acids: CASSQGQKNEKLFF. For the CDR3, the DNA is TGTGCCAGCAGCCAAGGACAGAAGAATGAAAAACTGTTTTTT.

The V call is TRBV7-6, the J call TRBJ2-5, with TRBD1 matching 9 bases. In germline, CDR1 is SGHVS, CDR2 FNYEAQ. The J segment lost 5 bases and the V segment lost 4 bases, leaving 8 bases of the junction unmatched. The CDR3 has 15 amino acids. The CDR3 spells CASSSRDREWETQYF. For the CDR3, the DNA is TGTGCCAGCAGCTCCCGGGACAGGGAATGGGAGACCCAGTACTTC.

The chain joins TRBV6-5 to TRBJ2-1; maybe TRBD2 (6 bases). Germline V gene lookup returns CDR1 MNHEY and CDR2 SVGAGI. The CDR3 is 13 residues long. V was cut by 2 bases and J by 11 bases, with 13 bases left in between. In DNA form, the CDR3 reads TGTGCCAGCAGTTACCGCCGCGGGACGCAGCAGTTCTTC. Residues: CASSYRRGTQQFF.

The chain couples TRBV5-6 to TRBJ1-4; TRBD1 agrees at 8 bases. V lost 5 bases to trimming and J lost 5 bases; unmatched junction nucleotides: 8. Per germline, CDR1 SGHDT and CDR2 YYEEEE. The CDR3 has 15 amino acids. CDR3 in DNA: TGTGCCAGCAGACCCCGACAGGGGCGGAATGAAAAACTGTTTTTT. It translates to CASRPRQGRNEKLFF.

The V gene is TRBV11-1, the J gene TRBJ2-2; D tentatively reads TRBD1 or TRBD2 (5 bases each). This CDR3 is built from 15 residues. Trimming stripped 6 bases from V and 2 bases from J, with 13 bases between. Germline assignment: CDR1 SGHAT and CDR2 FQDESV (reference sequence). CDR3 in amino acids: CASRPAGTNTGELFF. The CDR3 DNA follows: TGTGCCAGCAGGCCAGCCGGGACCAACACCGGGGAGCTGTTTTTT.

The chain has TRBV28 and TRBJ2-7, with D tentatively TRBD2 (5 bases). Germline CDR1 MDHEN, CDR2 SYDVKM. The CDR3 covers 12 residues. V lost 6 bases, J lost 11 bases, and 17 bases lay in between. CDR3 nucleotide sequence: TGTGCCAGCAGCCCCGGGCCCCGGGAAAAGTACTTC. It specifies CASSPGPREKYF.

For this clone: One end of the junction varies from germline; a read error may be responsible. The chain recombines TRBV2 with TRBJ2-7; D uncertain. This CDR3 comprises 14 residues. Germline CDR1 SNHLY, CDR2 FYNNEI. As DNA, the CDR3 is TGTGCCAGCAGTCTCAGTGTGGTGAGTCTTTTCATCGGATTC. This sequence encodes CASSLSVVSLFIGF.

The chain couples TRBV27 to TRBJ2-7; D gene ambiguous. Trimming removed 0 bases from V and 2 bases from J, with 5 bases in between. The germline V gene has CDR1 MNHEY and CDR2 SMNVEV (reference sequence). The CDR3 contains 13 residues. DNA for the CDR3: TGTGCCAGCAGTTTATCGAGAGCCTACGAGCAGTACTTC. This encodes CASSLSRAYEQYF.

This clone was seen a single time. The genes are TRBV10-1 and TRBJ2-5; 7 positions agree with TRBD1. Germline CDR1 is WNHNN and CDR2 is SYGVQD (reference sequence). This CDR3 has 14 residues. J was trimmed by 5 bases and V by 3 bases; bases with no gene match: 6. In DNA form, the CDR3 reads TGCGCCAGCAGTGAAGGGGGCCTGGGTGAGACCCAGTACTTC. Translated, it gives CASSEGGLGETQYF.

The chain combines TRBV5-1 with TRBJ1-2, with TRBD1 as a possible D gene (6 bases). Per the germline V gene, CDR1 is SGHRS and CDR2 is YFSETQ. V lost 0 bases, J lost 6 bases, and 9 bases lay in between. This CDR3 region has 13 residues. CDR3 amino acids: CASSLAGDDGYTF. In nucleotides, the CDR3 is TGCGCCAGCAGCTTGGCAGGGGATGATGGCTACACCTTC.

The chain combines TRBV5-1 with TRBJ2-7; tentatively, D is TRBD2 (5 bases). Per germline, CDR1 SGHRS and CDR2 YFSETQ. Trimming stripped 4 bases from V and 0 bases from J, with 5 bases between. This CDR3 region has 12 residues. CDR3 protein: CASSRGSYEQYF. In DNA form, the CDR3 reads TGCGCCAGCAGCCGGGGCTCCTACGAGCAGTACTTC.

The chain employs TRBV5-1 and TRBJ1-4, with no clear D. V lost 0 bases, J lost 5 bases, and 8 bases lay in between. Per the germline V gene, CDR1 is SGHRS and CDR2 is YFSETQ. The CDR3 runs 14 residues. In nucleotides, the CDR3 is TGCGCCAGCAGCTTGGGTGGGAAGAATGAAAAACTGTTTTTT. Protein product: CASSLGGKNEKLFF.

A few counts support this clone. The V gene is TRBV11-2, the J gene TRBJ2-7; the match to TRBD2 covers 11 bases. J was trimmed by 2 bases and V by 4 bases; bases with no gene match: 16. Germline CDR1 and CDR2: SGHAT and FQNNGV. The CDR3 loop spans 19 amino acids. Here the CDR3 DNA reads TGTGCCAGCAGCTCCATAGGGCCCACTCTAGCGGGAGGACCCTACGAGCAGTACTTC. Its translation: CASSSIGPTLAGGPYEQYF.

The rearrangement uses TRBV2 and TRBJ1-1; D is uncertain. This CDR3 has 11 amino acids. The ends were cut back, 6 bases at V and 7 bases at J, with 9 bases in the middle. Looked up from germline, CDR1 is SNHLY and CDR2 is FYNNEI. The CDR3 DNA reads TGTGCCAGCAGACTAGGCCTTGAAGCTTTCTTT. Its translation: CASRLGLEAFF.

The chain uses TRBV19 and TRBJ2-2; maybe TRBD1 (6 bases). Germline V gives CDR1 LNHDA, CDR2 SQIVND (reference sequence). Trimming removed 4 bases at V and 8 bases at J, with 14 bases between. The CDR3 spans 14 residues. In nucleotides, the CDR3 is TGTGCCAGTAGTAGGGACACGGGTAGAGGGGAGCTGTTTTTT. It codes for CASSRDTGRGELFF.

The chain couples TRBV14 to TRBJ2-4; a weak D match, TRBD2 (5 bases). Germline V gene data show CDR1 as SGHDN and CDR2 as FVKESK. V dropped 4 bases and J dropped 4 bases, with 17 bases sitting between them. The CDR3 contains 16 residues. CDR3 sequence (DNA): TGTGCCAGCAGCCCGTTCTCCGGGGAAGCGAAAAACATTCAGTACTTC. Amino acids: CASSPFSGEAKNIQYF.

This clone was recorded only once. The CDR3 DNA follows: TGTGCCAGCAGTGAGTCTGGAGTCTATAGCAATCAGCCCCAGCATTTT. Encoded protein: CASSESGVYSNQPQHF. The V call is TRBV6-1, the J call TRBJ1-5; no clear D gene. The CDR3 extends over 16 amino acids. Trimming pared 3 bases from V and 0 bases from J, leaving 12 bases between. Germline V gene lookup returns CDR1 MNHNS and CDR2 SASEGT.

The V call is TRBV6-5, the J call TRBJ1-3; D call uncertain. V dropped 2 bases and J dropped 0 bases, with 5 bases sitting between them. CDR3 length: 14 residues. In germline, CDR1 is MNHEY, CDR2 SVGAGI. CDR3 protein: CASSYGVSGNTIYF. The CDR3 DNA follows: TGTGCCAGCAGTTACGGGGTCTCTGGAAACACCATATATTTT.

The chain is built from TRBV13 and TRBJ2-7; D is possibly TRBD1 (6 bases). CDR1 is PRHDT and CDR2 is FYEKMQ in the germline V gene (reference sequence). Trimming removed 5 bases from V and 5 bases from J, with 19 bases in between. This CDR3 has 15 amino acids. The CDR3 coding sequence is TGTGCCAGCAGCGTTTCTGACAGGAGGCTCCACGAGCAGTACTTC. This sequence encodes CASSVSDRRLHEQYF.

The chain recombines TRBV27 with TRBJ1-5, with 8 positions matching TRBD1. V trimming: 6 bases; J trimming: 0 bases; junction bases outside the gene matches: 4. Germline assignment: CDR1 MNHEY and CDR2 SMNVEV (reference sequence). The CDR3 is made up of 15 amino acids. CDR3 region: CASRDGQGSNQPQHF. DNA of the CDR3: TGTGCCAGCAGGGACGGACAGGGTAGCAATCAGCCCCAGCATTTT.

V usage is TRBV28 and J usage is TRBJ1-6; D is possibly TRBD1 (5 bases). Germline values: CDR1 MDHEN, CDR2 SYDVKM. CDR3 size: 15 residues. The V gene lost 5 bases and the J gene lost 13 bases, with 21 bases spanning the gap. Here the CDR3 reads CASSTPWRGVWPLHF. Here the CDR3 DNA reads TGTGCCAGCAGTACCCCTTGGAGGGGAGTGTGGCCCCTCCACTTT.

The chain has TRBV11-3 and TRBJ2-7; D is ambiguous. Germline V lookup: CDR1 SGHNT, CDR2 YENEEA. The CDR3 has 13 residues. Deletions cut 1 base from V and 5 bases from J, with 9 bases between. The CDR3 protein is CASSLGIDDEQYF. DNA for the CDR3: TGTGCCAGCAGCTTAGGTATTGATGACGAGCAGTACTTC.

The CDR3 is CASANGADAYNEQFF. In DNA form, the CDR3 reads TGTGCCAGTGCAAATGGGGCGGATGCCTACAATGAGCAGTTCTTC. V and J are TRBV5-4 and TRBJ2-1, with TRBD1 as a possible D gene (5 bases). Germline values: CDR1 SGHNT, CDR2 YYREEE (reference sequence). The CDR3 spans 15 residues. V was clipped by 8 bases and J by 2 bases, with 17 bases between them. Full variable domain (rest looked up from reference TRBV5-4 and TRBJ2-1): ETGVTQSPTHLIKTRGQQVTLRCSSQSGHNTVSWYQQALGQGPQFIFQYYREEENGRGNFPPRFSGLQFPNYSSELNVNALELDDSALYLCASANGADAYNEQFFGPGTRLTVL.

The chain is built from TRBV29-1 and TRBJ2-2; perhaps TRBD1 as D (5 bases). CDR3 size: 14 residues. V lost 4 bases, J lost 5 bases, and 14 bases lay in between. Germline CDR1 and CDR2: SQVTM and ANQGSEA. For the CDR3, the DNA is TGCAGCGTTGCTGCAGGGTTAGGGACCGGGGAGCTGTTTTTT. This gives the protein CSVAAGLGTGELFF.

The rearrangement links TRBV7-8 to TRBJ2-2, with D possibly being TRBD2 (6 bases). Germline V gene lookup returns CDR1 SGHVS and CDR2 FQNEAQ. This CDR3 spans 16 amino acids. Trimming left V 1 base short and J 1 base short, with 10 bases between. The CDR3 sequence is CASSLVLGLNTGELFF. CDR3 in DNA: TGTGCCAGCAGCTTAGTACTGGGACTGAACACCGGGGAGCTGTTTTTT.

This clone was found once. The gene calls are TRBV6-5 and TRBJ2-7; D unresolved. Deletions cut 0 bases from V and 6 bases from J, with 9 bases between. The CDR3 consists of 13 residues. Looked up from germline, CDR1 is MNHEY and CDR2 is SVGAGI. The CDR3 coding sequence is TGTGCCAGCAGTTACTCGGATTCCCGCGAGCAGTACTTC. It is translated as CASSYSDSREQYF.

This chain links TRBV19 with TRBJ1-5; 8 bases fit TRBD1. CDR3 length: 15 amino acids. The germline gives CDR1 LNHDA, CDR2 SQIVND (reference sequence). Trimming took 5 bases from V and 2 from J; bases not matched to a gene: 5. The CDR3 sequence is CASSGTGTRNQPQHF. DNA of the CDR3: TGTGCCAGTAGTGGGACAGGAACACGCAATCAGCCCCAGCATTTT.

The rearrangement uses TRBV19 and TRBJ2-7, with 9 nucleotides matching TRBD2. Trimming removed 6 bases from V and 3 bases from J; junction bases left unmatched: 6. This CDR3 spans 14 amino acids. Germline assignment: CDR1 LNHDA and CDR2 SQIVND (reference sequence). This chain's CDR3 is CASSGLAPSYEQYF. DNA of the CDR3: TGTGCCAGTAGCGGACTAGCGCCCAGCTACGAGCAGTACTTC.